In this sample, the clone carrying this T cell receptor beta chain turned up many times. Germline CDR1 reads LGHNA; CDR2 reads YNFKEQ. There are 14 residues in the CDR3. Trimming removed 0 bases at V and 10 bases at J, with 13 bases between. One entry per CDR3 protein results from TCRdb running MiXCR on the 5' RACE reads. Of about 67,000 distinct CDR3 sequences listed, under 14% were seen once; the top ten hold 3.5% to 4%. This sample was included in a study of early T cells in non-severe SARS-CoV-2 infection. Background on the study: Sequencing used unsorted whole-blood bulk RNA, so chains lack pairing.

The chain carries TRBV4-2 and TRBJ2-1; no clear D. The TCR was taken from an adult who was a healthcare worker with PCR-confirmed SARS-CoV-2 infection or an uninfected control (not recorded which). Input material: whole blood. The CDR3 is CASSQEEEWKEQFF. Written as DNA, the CDR3 is TGTGCCAGCAGCCAAGAAGAGGAGTGGAAGGAGCAGTTCTTC.